The 17 T cell receptor beta chains in this list originate from one sample, sequenced in a study of patients and donors after allogeneic stem cell transplantation. TCRdb analysed the RT-PCR reads with MiXCR anew, one entry per CDR3 protein. Altogether roughly 880,000 distinct CDR3 sequences are present, roughly 18% being singletons, with the ten largest covering 5% to 7.5%. Sequences were obtained from blood, either unsorted or a sorted T cell fraction (not recorded which). The receptor set was obtained from a human donor who was either an allogeneic HSCT recipient or a stem cell or donor lymphocyte infusion donor (not recorded which). It is not recorded whose cells these are; they may come from a transplant donor.

V gene TRBV15 combines with J gene TRBJ2-1; 14 nucleotides align to TRBD2. The CDR3 runs 17 residues. V lost 5 bases to trimming and J lost 1 base; unmatched junction nucleotides: 4. The V gene's germline CDR1 is LNHNV and CDR2 YYDKDF (reference sequence). In DNA, the CDR3 is TGTGCCACCAGCCGACGGACTAGCGGGAGGTCCTACAATGAGCAGTTCTTC. Protein product: CATSRRTSGRSYNEQFF. Based on the CDR3 plus reference TRBV15 and TRBJ2-1, the full variable domain is DAMVIQNPRYQVTQFGKPVTLSCSQTLNHNVMYWYQQKSSQAPKLLFHYYDKDFNNEADTPDNFQSRRPNTSFCFLDIRSPGLGDTAMYLCATSRRTSGRSYNEQFFGPGTRLTVL.

There are a few counts of this clonotype. The J gene is TRBJ1-1, the V gene TRBV5-1; maybe TRBD1 (6 bases). The CDR3 loop spans 15 amino acids. Trimming shortened V by 0 bases and J by 4 bases, and 13 bases separated the two germline ends. CDR1 is SGHRS and CDR2 is YFSETQ in the germline V gene. The CDR3 reads CASSLEGGPGTEAFF. CDR3 nucleotide sequence: TGCGCCAGCAGCTTGGAAGGGGGGCCGGGCACTGAAGCTTTCTTT.

A few counts support this clonotype. The V and J genes are TRBV5-6 and TRBJ1-2; TRBD1 is a possible D gene (6 bases). This CDR3 region has 14 residues. The germline CDR1 and CDR2 sequences are SGHDT and YYEEEE. V lost 2 bases and J lost 8, with 16 bases in between. CDR3 protein: CASSLQGITRGYTF. The CDR3 coding sequence is TGTGCCAGCAGCTTACAGGGAATTACGAGGGGCTACACCTTC.

The chain has TRBV9 and TRBJ2-5; 13 bases are shared with TRBD2. This CDR3 spans 16 amino acids. The germline V gene encodes CDR1 SGDLS and CDR2 YYNGEE. Unmatched junction bases numbered 8, after V lost 5 bases and J lost 4 bases. The CDR3 nucleotides read TGTGCCAGCAGTAAAGGACTAGCGGGAGAAGGAGAGACCCAGTACTTC. Amino acid sequence: CASSKGLAGEGETQYF.

This clonotype turned up a few times. The chain uses TRBV9 and TRBJ2-5; 7 bases match TRBD2. Germline CDR1 and CDR2: SGDLS and YYNGEE. The V and J ends lost 3 bases and 3 bases, in that order; junction bases with no gene match: 14. The CDR3 contains 17 residues. The CDR3 here is CASSGQGAREREETQYF. CDR3 nucleotide sequence: TGTGCCAGCAGCGGACAAGGGGCGCGGGAGAGGGAAGAGACCCAGTACTTC.

The chain carries TRBV30 and TRBJ2-7; 12 bases fit TRBD1. The CDR3 is 14 amino acids. With V trimmed by 3 bases and J by 7 bases, 7 bases remained unmatched. Germline V gene sequence: CDR1 GTSNPN, CDR2 SVGIG (reference sequence). CDR3 region: CAWRKGQGAGEQYF. The DNA of the CDR3 is TGTGCCTGGAGGAAGGGACAGGGGGCTGGTGAGCAGTACTTC. The entire variable domain, with the rest obtained from reference TRBV30 and TRBJ2-7, is as follows: SQTIHQWPATLVQPVGSPLSLECTVEGTSNPNLYWYRQAAGRGLQLLFYSVGIGQISSEVPQNLSASRPQDRQFILSSKKLLLSDSGFYLCAWRKGQGAGEQYFGPGTRLTVT.

In its sample, this clonotype was seen a few times. V and J are TRBV9 and TRBJ2-1; TRBD2 is a possible D gene (6 bases). The germline V gene has CDR1 SGDLS and CDR2 YYNGEE. CDR3 length equals 15 residues. Trimming cost V 3 bases and J 6 bases, with 16 bases left between them. The CDR3 DNA reads as TGTGCCAGCAGCGAGGGGTCCAAGGGAGGCAATGAGCAGTTCTTC. Protein: CASSEGSKGGNEQFF.

This clonotype was seen at least ten times. The genes are TRBV10-3 and TRBJ2-2; TRBD1 matches 7 bases. The ends lost 5 bases at V and 9 bases at J; junction bases unmatched: 3. The germline CDR1 and CDR2 sequences are ENHRY and SYGVKD. The CDR3 runs 12 residues. CDR3 sequence (DNA): TGTGCCATCAGTACAGGGGCGAGGGAGCTGTTTTTT. Its protein product is CAISTGARELFF.

J is TRBJ2-1 and V is TRBV14; 7 nucleotides match TRBD1. V lost 2 bases to trimming and J lost 0 bases; unmatched junction nucleotides: 7. This CDR3 contains 17 residues. From germline, CDR1 is SGHDN and CDR2 FVKESK. The CDR3 is CASSQSTGVSSYNEQFF. Here the CDR3 DNA reads TGTGCCAGCAGCCAATCAACAGGGGTCTCCTCCTACAATGAGCAGTTCTTC.

The CDR3 spells CATRNSGNEQFF. CDR3 nucleotide sequence: TGCGCCACCCGTAATAGCGGAAATGAGCAGTTCTTC. The chain joins TRBV5-1 to TRBJ2-1, with D tentatively TRBD2 (6 bases). The CDR3 runs 12 residues. Germline assignment: CDR1 SGHRS and CDR2 YFSETQ. The V and J ends lost 9 bases and 7 bases respectively, with 14 bases between them.

The chain employs TRBV5-1 and TRBJ2-7; D could derive from TRBD1 or TRBD2 (6 bases each). The germline gives CDR1 SGHRS, CDR2 YFSETQ. V gave up 6 bases and J gave up 3 bases, with 13 bases separating them. The CDR3 runs 13 residues. CDR3 coding DNA: TGCGCCAGCACCCGGGGGCAGTTCTACGAGCAGTACTTC. Amino acid sequence: CASTRGQFYEQYF.

In its sample, this clonotype was seen a few times. The chain joins TRBV20-1 to TRBJ1-5, with a possible D match to TRBD1 (6 bases). V was trimmed by 4 bases and J by 3 bases, leaving 10 bases between them. Germline V lookup: CDR1 DFQATT, CDR2 SNEGSKA (reference sequence). The CDR3 consists of 13 residues. This CDR3 reads CSATGQNNQPQHF. For the CDR3, the DNA is TGCAGTGCTACTGGACAGAACAATCAGCCCCAGCATTTT.

This clonotype was observed a handful of times. This chain uses TRBV4-3 with TRBJ2-7; D remains unclear. Trimming cost V 0 bases and J 1 base, with 10 bases left between them. Germline lookup yields CDR1 LGHNA and CDR2 YSLEER. CDR3 length: 15 residues. The CDR3 is CASSQDQQASYEQYF. The CDR3 nucleotides read TGCGCCAGCAGCCAAGATCAGCAGGCTTCCTACGAGCAGTACTTC.

This clonotype was counted at least ten times. The rearrangement uses TRBV5-1 and TRBJ2-2; weak D call: TRBD2 (6 bases). The CDR3 loop spans 14 amino acids. Germline V lookup: CDR1 SGHRS, CDR2 YFSETQ. CDR3: CPKAGNHGTGELFF. DNA for the CDR3: TGCCCCAAGGCGGGGAACCATGGTACCGGGGAGCTGTTTTTT.

The V call is TRBV5-1, the J call TRBJ2-2; the match to TRBD1 covers 9 bases. The length of the CDR3 is 14 residues. Losses at the gene ends were 5 bases for V and 9 bases for J; bases not matched to a gene: 8. The germline V gene encodes CDR1 SGHRS and CDR2 YFSETQ. For the CDR3, the DNA is TGCGCCAGCAGGGAGACAGGGGGTGAGCGGGAGCTGTTTTTT. This sequence encodes CASRETGGERELFF.

The chain uses TRBV20-1 and TRBJ1-2; TRBD1 agrees at 7 bases. Trimming took 6 bases from V and 2 from J; bases not matched to a gene: 12. Germline lookup yields CDR1 DFQATT and CDR2 SNEGSKA (reference sequence). The CDR3 extends over 15 amino acids. The CDR3 is CSAQNLGQFNYGYTF. CDR3 DNA sequence: TGCAGTGCCCAGAACCTGGGACAGTTCAACTATGGCTACACCTTC.

This clonotype appeared a few times. The chain carries TRBV3-1 and TRBJ2-4; D might be TRBD1 (5 bases). From germline, CDR1 is LGHDT and CDR2 YNNKEL (reference sequence). The CDR3 has 17 residues. Trimming pared 3 bases from V and 0 bases from J, leaving 15 bases between. CDR3 residues: CASSQWVQGEAKNIQYF. CDR3 bases: TGTGCCAGCAGCCAGTGGGTGCAGGGTGAAGCCAAAAACATTCAGTACTTC.